This T cell receptor beta chain was sequenced for a study of blood T cell repertoires in COVID-19. Study in general: T cells, B-cell-depleted T cells, or PBMCs provided the cDNA or gDNA that served as material.

Participants, about 18 to 90 years old, spanned around 25 US areas. This clone has just a few counts. Looked up from germline, CDR1 is SNHLY and CDR2 is FYNNEI. V dropped 6 bases and J dropped 8 bases, with 14 bases sitting between them. The CDR3 length is 13 residues. Original handling: Estimates of nucleated cell counts were drawn from the amplification of reference gene primers. Generated by immunoSEQ multiplex PCR, the TCRdb table keeps only in-frame clones and is missing some. Clone size and V and J calls were adopted from that table, with D and trimming inferred from the DNA. The sample consists of 300,000 to 400,000 clones, around 85% of them appearing once.

The chain uses TRBV2 and TRBJ2-1, with D maybe TRBD1 (6 bases). This receptor was obtained from a woman aged 25 to 39 who had been exposed to COVID-19. The sequencing input was PBMCs or T cells enriched from blood (not recorded which). The DNA of the CDR3 is TGTGCCAGCAGGGGGGCAGCTATCTATGAGCAGTTCTTC. As protein: CASRGAAIYEQFF.